Listed below are T cell receptor beta chains from one sample, sequenced in a study of identical twins. TCRdb called the 5' RACE reads again in MiXCR, with one record for every CDR3 protein. The sample consists of about 250,000 distinct CDR3 sequences, approximately 7.9% of them appearing once. These data were also reused for a study on yellow fever vaccine responses in identical twins.

Sequencing was performed on CD8+ T cells sorted from blood. These TCRs come from a young woman in good health. The CDR3 runs from the conserved cysteine through the conserved F or W. Each record gives: J gene, clone size, D gene, V gene, CDR3 DNA, CDR3 protein. D genes are given only for firm matches. Expanded clones get a size class; other rows say once, few or many, or leave the size out.

TRBJ2-3,NA,NA,TRBV5-1,TGCGCCAGCAGCTTGGACATTACAGATACGCAGTATTTT,CASSLDITDTQYF
TRBJ1-5,few,TRBD1,TRBV24-1,TGTGCCACCAGTGATCCCGGGACAGGCGATCAGCCCCAGCATTTT,CATSDPGTGDQPQHF
TRBJ2-1,NA,NA,TRBV12-3/TRBV12-4,TGTGCCAGCAGTTTAATCGGGCAAGGGCACATTGAGCAGTTCTTC,CASSLIGQGHIEQFF
TRBJ2-3,many,NA,TRBV7-9,TGTGCCAGCAGCATTACACGGAGGGGCACAGATACGCAGTATTTT,CASSITRRGTDTQYF
TRBJ2-1,many,NA,TRBV28,TGTGCCAGCAGTTTCCCGGGAACCGGAGGTCCGACAGTTGAGCAGTTCTTC,CASSFPGTGGPTVEQFF
TRBJ2-1,few,TRBD2,TRBV14,TGTGCCAGCAGCCAAAGGGGACTAGGAAATGAGCAGTTCTTC,CASSQRGLGNEQFF
TRBJ1-1,few,NA,TRBV15,TGTGCCACCAGCCCCTCAGGACGTCCCACCGAAGCTTTCTTT,CATSPSGRPTEAFF
TRBJ1-5,few,TRBD1,TRBV5-1,TGCGCCAGCAGCAACGGGACAGGGGGAGATCAGCCCCAGCATTTT,CASSNGTGGDQPQHF
TRBJ2-1,few,TRBD1,TRBV28,TGTGCCAGCAACCTTCCAGGGGGTGGTGAGCAGTTCTTC,CASNLPGGGEQFF
TRBJ1-5,few,NA,TRBV4-1,TGCGCCAGCAGCCAAGATCTGGGGGCTGGGCAGCCCCAGCATTTT,CASSQDLGAGQPQHF
TRBJ2-2,many,NA,TRBV11-3,TGTGCCAGCAGCCCCTTAGACGCGAACACCGGGGAGCTGTTTTTT,CASSPLDANTGELFF
TRBJ2-2,few,NA,TRBV14,TGTGCCAGCAGCCAAGATTTTCGGGACACCGGGGAGCTGTTTTTT,CASSQDFRDTGELFF
TRBJ2-1,NA,NA,TRBV11-3,TGTGCCAGCAGCTCGAGACAGAGCTCCTACAATGAGCAGTTCTTC,CASSSRQSSYNEQFF
TRBJ2-5,few,NA,TRBV3-1,TGTGCCAGCAGCCAAGGACGAGCTCAAGAGACCCAGTACTTC,CASSQGRAQETQYF
TRBJ1-1,many,TRBD1,TRBV24-1,TGTGCCACTCGACAGGGAGGGAACACTGAAGCTTTCTTT,CATRQGGNTEAFF
TRBJ2-2,few,NA,TRBV11-3,TGTGCCAGCAGCCCCAAAAACACCGGGGAGCTGTTTTTT,CASSPKNTGELFF
TRBJ2-3,NA,TRBD2,TRBV14,TGTGCCAGCAGCCCTGAGACTAGCGGGAGCACAGATACGCAGTATTTT,CASSPETSGSTDTQYF
TRBJ2-1,many,TRBD2,TRBV29-1,TGCAGCGTTGAAGATAGTCGGACTAGCAGTGGCTACAATGAGCAGTTCTTC,CSVEDSRTSSGYNEQFF
TRBJ2-3,many,NA,TRBV7-9,TGTGCCAGCAGCAAACCCTGGGGGGATACGCAGTATTTT,CASSKPWGDTQYF
TRBJ2-1,NA,NA,TRBV19,TGTGCCAGTAGTATAGATCTGGGGAATGAGCAGTTCTTC,CASSIDLGNEQFF
TRBJ2-1,many,TRBD2,TRBV4-1,TGCGCCAGCAGCCAAGAAAAAAGCGGGAGGGGGGGTGAGCAGTTCTTC,CASSQEKSGRGGEQFF
TRBJ2-3,NA,TRBD2,TRBV11-2,TGTGCCAGCAGCCGCAAGAGCCCCGGGACTAGCCCAGATACGCAGTATTTT,CASSRKSPGTSPDTQYF
TRBJ2-3,NA,TRBD2,TRBV7-3,TGTGCCAGCAGCTCACGGACTAGCGGTACTAGCACAGATACGCAGTATTTT,CASSSRTSGTSTDTQYF
TRBJ1-1,NA,NA,TRBV19,TGTGCCAGTAGTTTTCGGGGTCTGAACACTGAAGCTTTCTTT,CASSFRGLNTEAFF
TRBJ1-1,many,NA,TRBV15,TGTGCCACCAGCAGAGATCTCCGGGAATGGTCGTGGCAAGCCACTGAAGCTTTCTTT,CATSRDLREWSWQATEAFF
TRBJ1-2,many,TRBD1,TRBV29-1,TGCAGCGTTGATCCCGGACAGGGTCCTGGCTACACCTTC,CSVDPGQGPGYTF
TRBJ2-1,many,TRBD1,TRBV27,TGTGCCAGCAGAGACAGGGGGCATAATGAGCAGTTCTTC,CASRDRGHNEQFF
TRBJ2-1,few,TRBD2,TRBV4-1,TGCGCCAGCAGCCGTGGACTAGCCCTGGATGAGCAGTTCTTC,CASSRGLALDEQFF
TRBJ1-2,NA,NA,TRBV12-3/TRBV12-4,TGTGCCAGCAGTCGTGGTGGCTACACCTTC,CASSRGGYTF
TRBJ1-3,few,NA,TRBV20-1,TGCAGTGCTAGTTGGACAGCCTCTGGAAACACCATATATTTT,CSASWTASGNTIYF
TRBJ2-3,NA,TRBD2,TRBV5-1,TGCGCCAGCGGAAGCGGGAGTAAGACAGATACGCAGTATTTT,CASGSGSKTDTQYF
TRBJ2-1,many,NA,TRBV15,TGTGCCACCAGCAGAGAATCCGGGACCTACAATGAGCAGTTCTTC,CATSRESGTYNEQFF
TRBJ2-7,many,TRBD2,TRBV2,TGTGCCAGCAGTCCTAGCGGGATAGTCGACGAGCAGTACTTC,CASSPSGIVDEQYF
TRBJ2-2,few,NA,TRBV12-5,TGTGCTAGTGGTTTGTGGTCGGTCTACACCGGGGAGCTGTTTTTT,CASGLWSVYTGELFF
TRBJ2-2,few,TRBD1,TRBV6-4,TGTGCCAGCAGTGACATTAGGACAGGGGACACCGGGGAGCTGTTTTTT,CASSDIRTGDTGELFF
TRBJ2-1,NA,NA,TRBV15,TGTGCCACCAGCAGAGGTGCCAGCTCCTACAATGAGCAGTTCTTC,CATSRGASSYNEQFF
TRBJ2-1,many,TRBD2,TRBV7-9,TGCTCGACGGAAGGTTCAATCGGGACTAGCGACAATGAGCAGTTCTTC,CSTEGSIGTSDNEQFF
TRBJ2-7,NA,NA,TRBV7-9,TGTGCCAGCGAAAGGAGGGGAGAATACGAGCAGTACTTC,CASERRGEYEQYF
TRBJ2-3,few,NA,TRBV2,TGTGCCACCGCGACTGGTATTGCCAGCACAGATACGCAGTATTTT,CATATGIASTDTQYF
TRBJ2-1,many,TRBD2,TRBV20-1,TGCAGTGCCCAAGCGGGAGACCTCAATGAGCAGTTCTTC,CSAQAGDLNEQFF